This TCR beta chain stems from a study of response to subunit inactivated influenza vaccine. This clonotype was counted only a few times. Its antigen is unknown. TCRdb reprocessed the RT-PCR reads via MiXCR and lists one record per CDR3 protein. The sample yields about 700,000 distinct CDR3 sequences, around a sixth seen once. Regarding the study as a whole: Few additional T cells are recruited per seasonal influenza vaccination, authors suggested.

Germline lookup yields CDR1 SGHRS and CDR2 YFSETQ. Germline trimming cut 3 bases from V and 6 bases from J; bases unmatched to any gene: 6. There are 13 residues in the CDR3. The rearrangement joins TRBV5-1 to TRBJ2-7; 7 positions match TRBD1. This receptor was obtained from a man over 45 who received an inactivated influenza vaccine. Sample: PBMCs from blood, taken approximately 12 days after vaccination. CDR3 protein: CASSSRGQLEQYF. CDR3 sequence (DNA): TGCGCCAGCAGCTCACGGGGACAGCTCGAGCAGTACTTC.